This T cell receptor beta chain was captured by sequencing in a study of identical twins. A few counts support this clonotype. V lost 4 bases and J 4 bases, leaving 16 bases between the germline ends. There are 15 residues in the CDR3. Germline V gives CDR1 SEHNR, CDR2 FQNEAQ (reference sequence). From the 5' RACE reads, TCRdb called clonotypes with MiXCR, one entry per CDR3 protein. The table has about 700,000 distinct CDR3 sequences, 8.6% seen once; the top ten hold roughly 0.9%. This sample also appeared in a second study, on yellow fever vaccine responses in identical twins.

Sequencing used PBMCs. This chain connects TRBV7-9 to TRBJ1-1, with TRBD1 as a possible D gene (6 bases). This TCR derives from a woman aged 18-29 years in good health. CDR3 sequence reads: CASSYRVDLGTEAFF. The CDR3 nucleotides read TGTGCCAGCAGCTACAGGGTTGACCTGGGCACTGAAGCTTTCTTT.